The 31 T cell receptor beta chains in this list originate from one sample, sequenced in a study of T cells in Graves' hyperthyroidism and ophthalmopathy. TCR beta CDR3 region amplification was performed from RNA transcripts. HTBI primers were the set used in a first-round RT-PCR of the TCR CDR3. MiXCR was run by TCRdb on the multiplex PCR reads, yielding one entry per CDR3 protein. This sample has 500,000 to 750,000 distinct CDR3 sequences; 14% occur once, and the top ten carry 6.5% to 9%. Sequences were obtained from blood. The receptors shown here come from a woman aged 18-30 years with Graves' ophthalmopathy.

This clonotype was recorded at least ten times. This chain joins TRBV5-1 and TRBJ2-3, with 13 bases fitting TRBD2. The CDR3 is made up of 17 amino acids. The ends lost 3 bases at V and 2 bases at J; junction bases unmatched: 6. The germline gives CDR1 SGHRS, CDR2 YFSETQ. CDR3 region: CASSSWTSGSPTDTQYF. DNA for the CDR3: TGCGCCAGCAGCTCCTGGACTAGCGGGAGCCCCACAGATACGCAGTATTTT.

A few counts support this clonotype. Possible read error: a much larger clone is one base away. V usage is TRBV28 and J usage is TRBJ2-6; D possibly uses TRBD1 or TRBD2 (5 bases each). Looked up from germline, CDR1 is MDHEN and CDR2 is SYDVKM. The CDR3 runs to 15 residues. The DNA for the CDR3 is TGTGCCAGCAGCCCAGGACCGCCCGGGGCCAACGTCCCGACTTTC. Encoded protein: CASSPGPPGANVPTF.

This clonotype appeared many times. The V gene is TRBV30, the J gene TRBJ1-1; D not certain. The length of the CDR3 is 13 residues. CDR1 GTSNPN and CDR2 SVGIG come from the germline V gene (reference sequence). With 0 bases removed from V and 6 bases from J, the gap between germline ends came to 11 bases. The CDR3 is CAWSVQGPAEAFF. In nucleotides, the CDR3 is TGTGCCTGGAGTGTACAAGGACCCGCTGAAGCTTTCTTT.

This chain joins TRBV19 and TRBJ2-3; D may be TRBD1 (5 bases). V lost 4 bases, J lost 3 bases, and 11 bases lay in between. This CDR3 has 14 residues. Germline V gene sequence: CDR1 LNHDA, CDR2 SQIVND (reference sequence). CDR3 region: CASSTQTVTDTQYF. As DNA, the CDR3 is TGTGCCAGTAGTACGCAGACAGTAACAGATACGCAGTATTTT.

This clonotype was observed many times. The V and J genes are TRBV2 and TRBJ2-7, with D possibly TRBD2 on 5 matching bases. V shed 7 bases and J shed 6 bases, with 22 bases lying between them. CDR3 length: 15 residues. Germline assignment: CDR1 SNHLY and CDR2 FYNNEI. The CDR3 DNA reads TGTGCCAGCACCCAGAGGGTGGGCAGACCTAGCGAGCAGTACTTC. It specifies CASTQRVGRPSEQYF.

The chain is built from TRBV10-3 and TRBJ2-1; TRBD2 aligns across 7 bases. V lost 5 bases and J lost 8; bases outside the gene matches: 3. Per the germline V gene, CDR1 is ENHRY and CDR2 is SYGVKD. This CDR3 comprises 12 residues. The CDR3 loop is CAISTGGDEQFF. The DNA for the CDR3 is TGTGCCATCAGTACTGGGGGGGATGAGCAGTTCTTC.

This clonotype was seen many times. This sequence joins TRBV7-9 and TRBJ2-7; 7 nucleotides match TRBD2. CDR1 is SEHNR and CDR2 is FQNEAQ in the germline V gene (reference sequence). The CDR3 sequence is 12 residues long. The V and J ends lost 8 bases and 6 bases, in that order; junction bases with no gene match: 7. In DNA form, the CDR3 reads TGTGCCAGCTCGAGAAGCGGGGTCGAGCAGTACTTC. The encoded protein is CASSRSGVEQYF. The entire variable domain, with the rest obtained from reference TRBV7-9 and TRBJ2-7, is as follows: DTGVSQNPRHKITKRGQNVTFRCDPISEHNRLYWYRQTLGQGPEFLTYFQNEAQLEKSRLLSDRFSAERPKGSFSTLEIQRTEQGDSAMYLCASSRSGVEQYFGPGTRLTVT.

This clonotype was recorded many times. V and J are TRBV28 and TRBJ2-6, with D perhaps given as TRBD1 or TRBD2 (5 bases each). This CDR3 is 19 amino acids long. V shed 2 bases and J shed 0 bases, with 17 bases lying between them. The germline V gene has CDR1 MDHEN and CDR2 SYDVKM. CDR3 residues: CASSLLTGPANSGANVLTF. CDR3 DNA sequence: TGTGCCAGCAGTTTACTGACGGGACCCGCTAACTCTGGGGCCAACGTCCTGACTTTC. Supplemented by reference TRBV28 and TRBJ2-6, the full variable domain reads DVKVTQSSRYLVKRTGEKVFLECVQDMDHENMFWYRQDPGLGLRLIYFSYDVKMKEKGDIPEGYSVSREKKERFSLILESASTNQTSMYLCASSLLTGPANSGANVLTFGAGSRLTVL.

This clonotype was counted at least ten times. The chain employs TRBV27 and TRBJ1-5; a weak D match, TRBD1 (5 bases). The V and J ends lost 5 bases and 1 base respectively, with 18 bases between them. CDR1 MNHEY and CDR2 SMNVEV come from the germline V gene (reference sequence). The length of the CDR3 is 17 residues. CDR3 DNA sequence: TGTGCCAGCAGTACATTCAGTTGGGGCAAGAGCAATCAGCCCCAGCATTTT. Its translation: CASSTFSWGKSNQPQHF.

This chain uses TRBV4-3 with TRBJ1-6; D is ambiguous. V lost 0 bases, J lost 7 bases, and 10 bases lay in between. The length of the CDR3 is 15 residues. The germline V gene has CDR1 LGHNA and CDR2 YSLEER. The CDR3 reads CASSQDYFGNSPLHF. The CDR3 DNA follows: TGCGCCAGCAGCCAAGATTATTTCGGGAATTCACCCCTCCACTTT.

This clonotype was detected ten times or more. The CDR3 bases are TGCGGACTGACTAGCGGGGATACCTACGAGCAGTACTTC. It codes for CGLTSGDTYEQYF. The chain uses TRBV20-1 and TRBJ2-7; 11 bases agree with TRBD2. In germline, CDR1 is DFQATT, CDR2 SNEGSKA (reference sequence). This CDR3 is built from 13 residues.

The CDR3 bases are TGTGCCAGCAGCTCCGGGACAGGGGCAGACTACGAGCAGTACTTC. Protein: CASSSGTGADYEQYF. The chain links TRBV7-9 to TRBJ2-7, with TRBD1 matching 10 bases. The trim removed 4 bases at V and 3 bases at J, leaving 6 bases unmatched. The germline V gene has CDR1 SEHNR and CDR2 FQNEAQ (reference sequence). This CDR3 has 15 residues.

This clonotype was recorded many times. This may stem from a read error, because a much larger clone lies one nucleotide away. The chain joins TRBV6-5 to TRBJ2-1; 14 bases match TRBD2. V lost 0 bases, J lost 2 bases, and 0 bases stayed unmatched. The CDR3 is 17 residues long. Germline V gives CDR1 MNHEY, CDR2 SVGAGI. CDR3 loop: CASSYSGLAGAYNEQFF. The CDR3 region has the DNA TGTGCCAGCAGTTACTCGGGACTAGCGGGAGCCTACAATGAGCAGTTCTTC.

About this clonotype: A clone one base away is much larger, so this may be a read error. The V gene is TRBV7-8, the J gene TRBJ2-5; no clear D gene. Trimming pared 2 bases from V and 3 bases from J, leaving 7 bases between. The CDR3 loop spans 13 amino acids. CDR1 is SGHVS, CDR2 FQNEAQ, per germline. CDR3 sequence: CASSLWHEETQYF. The DNA of the CDR3 is TGTGCCAGCAGCTTATGGCACGAAGAGACCCAGTACTTC.

This clonotype was detected ten times or more. The chain is built from TRBV7-2 and TRBJ2-7; D gene uncertain. V shed 1 base and J shed 0 bases, with 10 bases lying between them. Germline V gene lookup returns CDR1 SGHTA and CDR2 FQGNSA. The CDR3 is 15 residues long. CDR3 sequence reads: CASSLDSPSSYEQYF. CDR3 DNA sequence: TGTGCCAGCAGCTTAGACAGCCCGAGCTCCTACGAGCAGTACTTC. The complete variable domain, with remaining parts taken from reference TRBV7-2 and TRBJ2-7, reads GAGVSQSPSNKVTEKGKDVELRCDPISGHTALYWYRQSLGQGLEFLIYFQGNSAPDKSGLPSDRFSAERTGGSVSTLTIQRTQQEDSAVYLCASSLDSPSSYEQYFGPGTRLTVT.

This sequence joins TRBV12-3 or TRBV12-4 and TRBJ2-1; D perhaps matches TRBD1 (5 bases). The CDR3 spans 11 residues. V was trimmed by 4 bases and J by 12 bases, leaving 10 bases between them. The CDR3 DNA sequence: TGTGCCAGCAGTTCCGACAGACTGCAGTTCTTC. This sequence encodes CASSSDRLQFF.

A few counts support this clonotype. The rearrangement joins TRBV28 to TRBJ2-3; either TRBD1 or TRBD2 may supply D (5 bases each). Trimming left V 5 bases short and J 1 base short, with 16 bases between. The CDR3 covers 16 residues. The germline V gene has CDR1 MDHEN and CDR2 SYDVKM. CDR3 bases: TGTGCCAGCAGTCCAAAGGGGACGAGGGGCACAGATACGCAGTATTTT. This sequence encodes CASSPKGTRGTDTQYF.

This clonotype was detected a few times. This chain links TRBV2 with TRBJ2-3; TRBD1 agrees at 12 bases. In germline, CDR1 is SNHLY, CDR2 FYNNEI. V lost 3 bases to trimming and J lost 5 bases; unmatched junction nucleotides: 6. The CDR3 totals 16 residues. CDR3 in DNA: TGTGCCAGCAGTGACGGGACAGGGGGCTTCGAAGATACGCAGTATTTT. Translated, it gives CASSDGTGGFEDTQYF.

This clonotype came up a few times. The chain carries TRBV19 and TRBJ2-1; D not resolved. The CDR3 consists of 13 residues. CDR1 is LNHDA, CDR2 SQIVND, per germline (reference sequence). Trimming stripped 5 bases from V and 8 bases from J, with 13 bases between. The CDR3 protein is CASSLRIGDEQFF. Here the CDR3 DNA reads TGTGCCAGTAGTCTTCGAATCGGCGATGAGCAGTTCTTC.

In this sample, this clonotype turned up a few times. The chain uses TRBV11-3 and TRBJ2-7, with D possibly being TRBD2 (5 bases). The ends were cut back, 1 base at V and 1 base at J, with 14 bases in the middle. The CDR3 runs to 16 residues. Germline V gene data show CDR1 as SGHNT and CDR2 as YENEEA. As DNA, the CDR3 is TGTGCCAGCAGCTTAGGCCGAGGGCAGGTATCCTACGAGCAGTACTTC. Amino acids: CASSLGRGQVSYEQYF.

This clonotype showed up many times. The CDR3 region is CASSAVLVAGLGQETQYF. CDR3 coding DNA: TGTGCCAGCAGTGCCGTACTAGTAGCGGGGCTTGGTCAAGAGACCCAGTACTTC. The J gene is TRBJ2-5, the V gene TRBV6-1; 8 bases line up with TRBD2. The CDR3 has 18 amino acids. Trimming removed 4 bases from V and 2 bases from J; junction bases left unmatched: 15. CDR1 MNHNS and CDR2 SASEGT come from the germline V gene.

This clonotype has more than one count but fewer than ten. V and J are TRBV27 and TRBJ1-5; TRBD1 matches at 7 bases. CDR1 and CDR2 (germline): MNHEY, SMNVEV (reference sequence). CDR3 size: 17 residues. V was clipped by 2 bases and J by 5 bases; unmatched bases: 12. The CDR3 spells CASSLQPSQGIDQPQHF. The CDR3 DNA is TGTGCCAGCAGTTTACAGCCATCACAGGGGATAGATCAGCCCCAGCATTTT.

This clonotype was observed at least ten times. The chain recombines TRBV28 with TRBJ2-7; the match to TRBD2 covers 11 bases. This CDR3 spans 15 amino acids. Looked up from germline, CDR1 is MDHEN and CDR2 is SYDVKM. V shed 4 bases, J shed 7 bases, and the junction held 9 bases outside the gene matches. CDR3 bases: TGTGCCAGCAGTTCGACTAGCGGGGCCCCCCCGGAGCAGTACTTC. This encodes CASSSTSGAPPEQYF.

This clonotype was seen many times. The genes are TRBV2 and TRBJ1-1; TRBD1 agrees at 7 bases. The CDR3 spans 13 residues. With V trimmed by 7 bases and J by 4 bases, 6 bases remained unmatched. Germline CDR1 and CDR2: SNHLY and FYNNEI. The CDR3 spells CASKLTGSTEAFF. The CDR3 coding sequence is TGTGCCAGCAAATTGACAGGGAGCACTGAAGCTTTCTTT.

This clonotype has ten or more counts. J is TRBJ2-3 and V is TRBV5-8; TRBD2 matches 8 bases. CDR3 size: 17 residues. The junction had 12 bases not matched to a gene; V was cut back by 0 bases and J by 6 bases. From germline, CDR1 is SGHTS and CDR2 YDEGEE. The CDR3 loop is CASSLASGLVNIDTQYF. CDR3 nucleotides: TGTGCCAGCAGCTTGGCTAGCGGGTTGGTGAACATTGATACGCAGTATTTT.

This chain links TRBV29-1 with TRBJ1-2; TRBD1 matches 12 bases. In germline, CDR1 is SQVTM, CDR2 ANQGSEA. This CDR3 has 15 residues. Trimming took 3 bases from V and 7 from J; bases not matched to a gene: 9. The CDR3 sequence is CSVEAGTGGFGGYTF. DNA for the CDR3: TGCAGCGTTGAGGCCGGGACAGGGGGCTTTGGTGGCTACACCTTC.

Many counts were recorded for this clonotype. The chain couples TRBV28 to TRBJ2-1; D gene unclear. This CDR3 spans 13 amino acids. V was cut by 6 bases and J by 2 bases, with 8 bases left in between. CDR1 and CDR2 (germline): MDHEN, SYDVKM. The CDR3 spells CASSLGTYNEQFF. DNA for the CDR3: TGTGCCAGCAGCTTAGGGACCTACAATGAGCAGTTCTTC.

This clonotype came up many times. The chain is built from TRBV12-3 or TRBV12-4 and TRBJ1-5; perhaps TRBD1 as D (5 bases). The CDR3 covers 16 residues. With 7 bases removed from V and 3 bases from J, the gap between germline ends came to 19 bases. This chain's CDR3 is CASTWGGWGDNQPQHF. In nucleotides, the CDR3 is TGTGCCAGCACCTGGGGGGGATGGGGTGACAATCAGCCCCAGCATTTT.

The chain links TRBV20-1 to TRBJ2-7; TRBD2 aligns across 12 bases. With 6 bases clipped from V and 6 bases from J, the junction kept 9 bases outside the gene matches. The CDR3 loop spans 14 amino acids. Looked up from germline, CDR1 is DFQATT and CDR2 is SNEGSKA (reference sequence). For the CDR3, the DNA is TGCAGTGCGTCAACCGGACTAGCGGGATCCGAGCAGTACTTC. Translated: CSASTGLAGSEQYF.

The chain employs TRBV18 and TRBJ2-7; D is unresolved. The germline V and J ends were trimmed by 0 bases and 1 base, with 7 bases remaining between them. The germline CDR1 and CDR2 sequences are KGHSH and LQKENI. The CDR3 is 14 amino acids. CDR3 sequence reads: CASSPPGTSYEQYF. CDR3 nucleotides: TGTGCCAGCTCACCACCGGGCACTTCCTACGAGCAGTACTTC.

This chain joins TRBV6-2 or TRBV6-3 and TRBJ1-5; D ambiguous. Germline V gene lookup returns CDR1 MNHEY and CDR2 SVGEGT. Trimming removed 6 bases at V and 3 bases at J, with 12 bases between. The CDR3 is 14 amino acids. CDR3 nucleotide sequence: TGTGCCAGCAGGTCGACAACTATCAATCAGCCCCAGCATTTT. This translates into CASRSTTINQPQHF.